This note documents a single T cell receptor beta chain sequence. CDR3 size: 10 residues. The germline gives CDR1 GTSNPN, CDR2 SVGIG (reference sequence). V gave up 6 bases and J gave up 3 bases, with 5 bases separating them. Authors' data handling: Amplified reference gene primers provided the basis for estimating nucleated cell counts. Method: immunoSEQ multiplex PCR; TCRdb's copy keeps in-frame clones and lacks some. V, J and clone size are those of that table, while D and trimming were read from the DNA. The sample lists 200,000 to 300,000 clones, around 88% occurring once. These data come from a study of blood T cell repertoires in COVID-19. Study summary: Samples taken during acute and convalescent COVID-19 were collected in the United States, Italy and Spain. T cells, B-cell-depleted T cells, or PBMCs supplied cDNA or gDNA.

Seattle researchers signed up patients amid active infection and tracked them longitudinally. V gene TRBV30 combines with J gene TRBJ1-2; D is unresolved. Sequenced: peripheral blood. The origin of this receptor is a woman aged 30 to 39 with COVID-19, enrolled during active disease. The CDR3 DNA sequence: TGTGCCTGCGGGGACTATGGCTACACCTTC. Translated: CACGDYGYTF.